This T cell receptor (beta chain) was obtained from a study of multiple sclerosis patients with progressive multifocal leukoencephalopathy. TCRdb's table, derived via immunoSEQ multiplex PCR, lists solely in-frame clones and lacks some. Among more than 30,000 clones, 90% to 95% were seen once, and the ten largest hold around 2.1%. Time point: before natalizumab initiation. Deletions cut 3 bases from V and 5 bases from J, with 10 bases between. Germline loops: CDR1 KGHSH, CDR2 LQKENI. The CDR3 consists of 13 residues. Specimen: PBMCs. The rearrangement joins TRBV18 to TRBJ2-5; no reliable D call. The receptor was derived from a man in his thirties or forties with multiple sclerosis. In nucleotides, the CDR3 is TGTGCCAGCTCACCGGGGTCAGAGGAGACCCAGTACTTC. This translates into CASSPGSEETQYF.